This T cell receptor (beta chain) emerged from a study of cytomegalovirus exposure and HLA in healthy donors. General study findings and limits: Indistinguishable V segments such as TRBV6-2 and TRBV6-3 were excluded. Reportedly, diagnosis of cytomegalovirus status by the classifier showed high specificity and sensitivity. Several of the most significant clusters appeared linked to common viral pathogens, based on a later analysis. A previous analysis found most TCR beta V segments productive roughly 87% or roughly 30% of the time.

The PCR used 60 Vbeta and 13 Jbeta primers. This table comes from immunoSEQ multiplex PCR, and its TCRdb copy is limited to in-frame clones, with some not included. The sample table sets out approximately 120,000 clones. About this clone itself: Its matching antigen is unknown.

Per the germline V gene, CDR1 is LGHNA and CDR2 is YSLEER. V lost 0 bases to trimming and J lost 1 base; unmatched junction nucleotides: 3. The CDR3 contains 16 residues. This TCR was sampled from a man in his thirties or forties in good health and CMV-seronegative. This chain uses TRBV4-3 with TRBJ2-3, with TRBD2 identical over 8 bases. Sequencing was carried out using PBMCs. The CDR3 sequence is CASSQDWREGTDTQYF. For the CDR3, the DNA is TGCGCCAGCAGCCAAGATTGGCGGGAGGGCACAGATACGCAGTATTTT.